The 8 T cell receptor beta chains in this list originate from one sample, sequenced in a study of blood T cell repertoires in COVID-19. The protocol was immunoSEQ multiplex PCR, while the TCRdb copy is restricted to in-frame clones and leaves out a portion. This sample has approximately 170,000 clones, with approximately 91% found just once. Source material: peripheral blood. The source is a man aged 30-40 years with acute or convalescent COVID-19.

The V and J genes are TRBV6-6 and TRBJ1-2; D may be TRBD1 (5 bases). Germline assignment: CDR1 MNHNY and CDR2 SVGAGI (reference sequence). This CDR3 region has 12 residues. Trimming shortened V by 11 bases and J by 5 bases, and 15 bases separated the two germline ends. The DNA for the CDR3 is TGTGCCGGGAAGCAGGGTGATTATGGCTACACCTTC. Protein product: CAGKQGDYGYTF.

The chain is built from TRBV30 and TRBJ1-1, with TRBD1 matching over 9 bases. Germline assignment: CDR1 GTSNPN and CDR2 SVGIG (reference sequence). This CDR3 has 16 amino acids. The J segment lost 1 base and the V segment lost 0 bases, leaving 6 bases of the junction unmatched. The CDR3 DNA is TGTGCCTGGAGTGTTAACAGGGGGCGTGGGAACACTGAAGCTTTCTTT. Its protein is CAWSVNRGRGNTEAFF. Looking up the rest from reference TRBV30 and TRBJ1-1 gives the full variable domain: SQTIHQWPATLVQPVGSPLSLECTVEGTSNPNLYWYRQAAGRGLQLLFYSVGIGQISSEVPQNLSASRPQDRQFILSSKKLLLSDSGFYLCAWSVNRGRGNTEAFFGQGTRLTVV.

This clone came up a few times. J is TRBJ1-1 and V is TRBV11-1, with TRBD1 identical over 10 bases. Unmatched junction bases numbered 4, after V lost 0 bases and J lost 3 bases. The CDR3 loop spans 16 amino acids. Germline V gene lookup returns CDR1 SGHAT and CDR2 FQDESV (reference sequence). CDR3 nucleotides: TGTGCCAGCAGCTTAGCTGACAGGGGGCCTGACACTGAAGCTTTCTTT. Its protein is CASSLADRGPDTEAFF.

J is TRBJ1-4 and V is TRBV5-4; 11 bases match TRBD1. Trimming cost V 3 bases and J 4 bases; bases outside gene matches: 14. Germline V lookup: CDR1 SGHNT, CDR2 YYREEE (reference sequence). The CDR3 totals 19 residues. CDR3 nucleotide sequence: TGTGCCAGCAGCTATATGGGACAGGGGGGACTTTGGGGTAATGAAAAACTGTTTTTT. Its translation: CASSYMGQGGLWGNEKLFF. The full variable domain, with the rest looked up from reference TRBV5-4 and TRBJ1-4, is ETGVTQSPTHLIKTRGQQVTLRCSSQSGHNTVSWYQQALGQGPQFIFQYYREEENGRGNFPPRFSGLQFPNYSSELNVNALELDDSALYLCASSYMGQGGLWGNEKLFFGSGTQLSVL.

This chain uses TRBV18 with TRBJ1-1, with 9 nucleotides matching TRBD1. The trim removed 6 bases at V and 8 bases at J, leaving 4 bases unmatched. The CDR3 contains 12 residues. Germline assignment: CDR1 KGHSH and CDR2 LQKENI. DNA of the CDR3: TGTGCCAGCTCCGGACAGGGGCTAGAAGCTTTCTTT. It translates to CASSGQGLEAFF.

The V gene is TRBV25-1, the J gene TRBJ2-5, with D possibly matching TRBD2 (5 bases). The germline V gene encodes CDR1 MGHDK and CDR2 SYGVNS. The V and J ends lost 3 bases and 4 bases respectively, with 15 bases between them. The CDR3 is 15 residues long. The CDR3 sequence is CASSDFRGGGETQYF. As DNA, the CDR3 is TGTGCCAGCAGTGACTTCCGCGGCGGAGGAGAGACCCAGTACTTC. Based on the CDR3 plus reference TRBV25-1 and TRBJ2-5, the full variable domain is EADIYQTPRYLVIGTGKKITLECSQTMGHDKMYWYQQDPGMELHLIHYSYGVNSTEKGDLSSESTVSRIRTEHFPLTLESARPSHTSQYLCASSDFRGGGETQYFGPGTRLLVL.

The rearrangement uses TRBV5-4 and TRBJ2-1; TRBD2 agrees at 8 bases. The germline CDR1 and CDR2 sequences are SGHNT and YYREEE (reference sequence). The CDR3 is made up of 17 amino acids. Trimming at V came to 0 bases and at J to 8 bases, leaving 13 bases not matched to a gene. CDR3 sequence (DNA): TGTGCCAGCAGCTTGGCAAAAAACGGGAGGGCCCTGGATGAGCAGTTCTTC. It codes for CASSLAKNGRALDEQFF.

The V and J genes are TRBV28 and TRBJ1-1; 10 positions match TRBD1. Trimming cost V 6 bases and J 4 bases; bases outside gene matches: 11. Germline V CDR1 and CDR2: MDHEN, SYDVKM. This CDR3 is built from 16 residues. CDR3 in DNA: TGTGCCAGCAGCTTTACCGGGACAGGGGCGCTCACTGAAGCTTTCTTT. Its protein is CASSFTGTGALTEAFF.